This is a list of T cell receptor beta chains from one sample in a study of beta chain features in type 1 diabetes. The table came from immunoSEQ multiplex PCR; TCRdb's copy has only in-frame clones and leaves some out. The profile shows around 430,000 clones, 30% of them singletons. Specimen: naive CD4+ T cells from blood. The source of these receptors is a man aged 18 to 30 in good health. Each CDR3 is given with its conserved first and last residue. The D gene is left open where the match is weak. Clone size, where shown, is once, few, many, or a class for clones that have expanded.

CASSFAGETQYF	TGTGCCAGCAGCTTCGCGGGAGAGACCCAGTACTTC	few	TRBV7-3	TRBJ2-5	-
CASSGTGGSGANVLTF	TGTGCCAGCAGTGGGACAGGGGGCTCTGGGGCCAACGTCCTGACTTTC	-	TRBV6-1	TRBJ2-6	TRBD1
CASSLRLNTEAFF	TGTGCCAGCAGTTTACGGCTGAACACTGAAGCTTTCTTT	-	TRBV27	TRBJ1-1	-
CSVDVSGGGYTF	TGCAGCGTTGACGTGTCAGGGGGTGGCTACACCTTC	once	TRBV29-1	TRBJ1-2	TRBD1
CASIIGRGEKKLFF	TGTGCCAGCATTATTGGCAGGGGAGAGAAAAAACTGTTTTTT	-	TRBV6-1	TRBJ1-4	-
CASSSGDRFTGELFF	TGCGCCAGCAGCTCGGGGGACAGGTTCACCGGGGAGCTGTTTTTT	-	TRBV5-1	TRBJ2-2	TRBD1
CASSPSVSSYEQYF	TGTGCCAGCAGCCCTAGCGTTAGCTCCTACGAGCAGTACTTC	-	TRBV28	TRBJ2-7	-
CAIGDRNTEAFF	TGTGCCATCGGGGACAGGAACACTGAAGCTTTCTTT	-	TRBV10-3	TRBJ1-1	TRBD1
CASSVMSGSPTDTQYF	TGTGCCAGCAGCGTAATGAGCGGGAGCCCCACAGATACGCAGTATTTT	few	TRBV13	TRBJ2-3	TRBD2
CASSLGRQHPDEAFF	TGCGCCAGCAGCCTAGGACGGCAGCACCCAGATGAAGCTTTCTTT	few	TRBV4-3	TRBJ1-1	-
CASSEWGSAHGGTQYF	TGTGCCAGCAGTGAATGGGGTAGCGCCCACGGGGGGACCCAGTACTTC	-	TRBV25-1	TRBJ2-5	-
CASSARQDDEQYF	TGTGCCAGCAGTGCCCGACAGGACGACGAGCAGTACTTC	few	TRBV27	TRBJ2-7	-
CASIPNPRADTQYF	TGTGCCAGCATCCCGAACCCCAGGGCAGATACGCAGTATTTT	-	TRBV2	TRBJ2-3	-
CASRDRGYEQYF	TGTGCCAGCAGGGACAGGGGCTACGAGCAGTACTTC	-	TRBV2	TRBJ2-7	TRBD1
CASSPTSGYTDTQYF	TGTGCCAGCAGCCCGACTAGCGGGTACACAGATACGCAGTATTTT	-	TRBV7-9	TRBJ2-3	TRBD2
CSVDEAFF	TGCAGCGTTGATGAAGCTTTCTTT	few	TRBV29-1	TRBJ1-1	-
CATSGGRGGHVSRTQYF	TGTGCCACCAGCGGCGGAAGGGGAGGACACGTGAGTCGGACCCAGTACTTC	few	TRBV15	TRBJ2-5	-
CASSIWTGIGQPQHF	TGTGCCAGCAGCATTTGGACAGGGATAGGGCAGCCCCAGCATTTT	-	TRBV5-6	TRBJ1-5	TRBD1
CSVDGQGETQYF	TGCAGCGTTGACGGACAGGGGGAGACCCAGTACTTC	few	TRBV29-1	TRBJ2-5	TRBD1